The sequence of this T cell receptor beta chain was determined in a study of T cells after posttransplantation cyclophosphamide (dated by TCRdb to about 2016). Regarding the research as a whole: T cell repertoire reconstitution was tracked by TRB sequencing after myeloablative bone marrow transplantation in which posttransplantation cyclophosphamide was used as GVHD prophylaxis. TRB sequencing was performed on blood from all 30 or so PTCy patients with 1-year posttransplant specimens. TRB sequencing was also done on up to roughly 3 additional blood samples from 2 to 5.2 years after transplant in 3 patients, and on pretransplant blood from 4 patients. Public TRB sequences were checked against a database of over 3,000 sequences associated with responses to pathogens, tumor antigens, self-antigens and alloantigens. Antigen receptor sequencing covered samples from some 36 PTCy-treated patients and 16 of their related bone marrow donors. Because TRA and TRB clonality were tightly correlated in fewer than 10 samples, subsequent TCR analyses were focused on TRB only.

This clone appeared many times. Its antigen is unknown. No much larger clone is present one base from it, and per-base qualities are unavailable. On the day of marrow donation, related bone marrow donors gave peripheral blood samples. Peripheral blood and bone marrow mononuclear cells were isolated by Ficoll-Hypaque density centrifugation and were cryopreserved. Genomic DNA was the input for TRB sequencing, which was run either with the immunoSEQ assay at survey resolution or with the hsTCRB kit. For the original study's pipeline: Initial read processing used immunoSEQ software, and repertoire analyses used the LymphoSeq R package. Clonality was computed as 1 minus normalized Shannon entropy, and a Gini coefficient was also calculated for each TRB dataset. To infer phenotypes in unsorted samples, TRB sequences from sorted subsets of the recipient or donor were mapped onto the unsorted samples of the same recipient. The table comes from immuneACCESS by way of TCRdb, which keeps in-frame sequences with V and J called. Part of the clones is missing from these tables; in studies checked, under half for an unresolved V gene and the rest for unknown reasons. For V, J and clone size, that table is used; D and trimming come from the DNA. For this sample, 25,000 to 30,000 clones appear and none is a singleton. In total, the top ten clones hold approximately 2.8% of the sample.

The junction shows trimming of 5 bases on V and 6 bases on J, and the gene matches do not reach 9 bases of it. The CDR3 starts with the cysteine, ends with the phenylalanine, and has 15 residues. Kept here is only the CDR3 DNA, which spans 45 bases and is read in frame from base 1. Sequences MDHEN (CDR1) and SYDVKM (CDR2) are obtained from the germline V gene. Overall study outcomes, separate from this receptor: Across roughly 45 patients, recipient CMV seropositivity and CMV reactivation were highly associated with TRB clonality; PTCy diversity was similar to CNI/methotrexate controls. At 1-2 months, donor-recipient similarity was low but rose over the first year, and the later blood repertoires were often dominated by donor CD8+ memory clones. The TRB repertoires of T cells infiltrating skin or the GI tract showed only limited overlap with the TRB repertoires found in blood.

The sample was PBMCs. The rearranged chain carries TRBV28 and TRBJ2-5, and 10 bases in between align with TRBD1. The clonotype comes from a woman aged 55-75 years in good health, CMV-negative, and a related stem cell transplant donor. The CDR3 loop reads CASSQQTGGLKTQYF. The DNA sequence follows: TGTGCCAGCAGTCAACAGACAGGGGGCTTAAAGACCCAGTACTTC.